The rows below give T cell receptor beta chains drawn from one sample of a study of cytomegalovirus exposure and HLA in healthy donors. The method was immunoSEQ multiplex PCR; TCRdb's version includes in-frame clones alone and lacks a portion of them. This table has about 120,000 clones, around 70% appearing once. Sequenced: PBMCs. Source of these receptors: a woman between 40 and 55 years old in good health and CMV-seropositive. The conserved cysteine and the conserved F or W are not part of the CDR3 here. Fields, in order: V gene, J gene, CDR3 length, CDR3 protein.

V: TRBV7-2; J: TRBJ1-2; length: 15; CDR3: ASSLGGYGQVWYGYT
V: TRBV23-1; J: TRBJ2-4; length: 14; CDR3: ASSPGLVVAKNIQY
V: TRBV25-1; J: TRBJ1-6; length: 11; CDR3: ASSRQHNSPLH
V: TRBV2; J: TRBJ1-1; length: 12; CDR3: ASSYRGQDTEAF
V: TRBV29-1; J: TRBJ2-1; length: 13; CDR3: SVDAARGSYNEQF
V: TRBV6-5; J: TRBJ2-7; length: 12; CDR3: ASRRTSGSYEQY
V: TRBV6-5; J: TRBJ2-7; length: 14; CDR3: ASSLILAGAPYEQY
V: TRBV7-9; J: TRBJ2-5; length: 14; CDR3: ASSTSGLAGGETQY
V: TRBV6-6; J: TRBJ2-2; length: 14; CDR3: ASRQGTGVNTGELF
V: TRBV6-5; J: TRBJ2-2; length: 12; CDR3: ASSYSRATGELF
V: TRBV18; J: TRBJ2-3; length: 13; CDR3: ASSVAGGSTDTQY
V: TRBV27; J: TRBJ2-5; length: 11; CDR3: ASSPTSMKTQY
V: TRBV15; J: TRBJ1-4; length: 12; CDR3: ATSREQGREKLF
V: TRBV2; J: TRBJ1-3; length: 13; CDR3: ASSSSGLIGNTIY
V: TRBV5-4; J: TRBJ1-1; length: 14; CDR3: ASSPDRGIYNTEAF
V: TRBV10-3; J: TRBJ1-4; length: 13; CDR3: AISEVAGANEKLF
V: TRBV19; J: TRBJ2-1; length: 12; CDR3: ASSRGGGSDEQF
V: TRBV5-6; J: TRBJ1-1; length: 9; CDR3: ASSSGQRAF
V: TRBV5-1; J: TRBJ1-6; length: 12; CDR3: ASSLEGRGSPLH
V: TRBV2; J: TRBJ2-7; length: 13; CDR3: ASTFGSGGADEQY
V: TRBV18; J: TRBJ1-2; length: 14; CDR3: ASSPSGTGNLYGYT
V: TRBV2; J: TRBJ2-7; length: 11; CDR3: ASRWTGDYEQY
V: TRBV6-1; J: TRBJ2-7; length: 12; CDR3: ASSRTSGSYEQY
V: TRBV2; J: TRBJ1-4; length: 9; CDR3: ASSEAPRLF
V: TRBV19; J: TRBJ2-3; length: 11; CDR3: ASSILTGDTQY
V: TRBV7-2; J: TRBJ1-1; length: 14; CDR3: ASSFSGNRGDTEAF
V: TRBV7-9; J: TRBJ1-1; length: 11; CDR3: ASSFTQGTEAF
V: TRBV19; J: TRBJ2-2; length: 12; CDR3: ASSRGQFGGELF
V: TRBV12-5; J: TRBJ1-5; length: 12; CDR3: ASLDSWPNQPQH
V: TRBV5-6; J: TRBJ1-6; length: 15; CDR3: ASSFLKRQGINSPLH
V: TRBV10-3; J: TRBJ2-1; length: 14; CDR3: AISEGDRGLLSEQF
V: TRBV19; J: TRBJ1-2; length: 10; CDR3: ASTPDRVGYT
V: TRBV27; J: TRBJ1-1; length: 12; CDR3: ASSFLGEGTEAF
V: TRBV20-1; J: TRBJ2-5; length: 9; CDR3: SVDSEETQY
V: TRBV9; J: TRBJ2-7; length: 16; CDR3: ASSSEGTGQPEFGEQY
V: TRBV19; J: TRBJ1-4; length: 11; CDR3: ARQGAVREKLF
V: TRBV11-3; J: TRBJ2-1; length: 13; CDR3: ASSLDRGSYNEQF
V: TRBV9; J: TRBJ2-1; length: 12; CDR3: ASSVDNSGGARF
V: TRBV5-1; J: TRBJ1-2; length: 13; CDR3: ASSAQGAGSYGYT
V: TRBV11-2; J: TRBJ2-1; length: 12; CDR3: ASSPLAGYNEQF
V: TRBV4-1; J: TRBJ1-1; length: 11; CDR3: ASSRSGYTEAF
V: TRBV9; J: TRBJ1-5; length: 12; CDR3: ASSVGLNGQPQH
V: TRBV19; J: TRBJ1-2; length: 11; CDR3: ASSLSQDYGYT
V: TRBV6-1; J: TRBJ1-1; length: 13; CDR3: ASRAPKGLNTEAF
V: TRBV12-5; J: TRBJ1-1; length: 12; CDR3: ASASRTGDTEAF
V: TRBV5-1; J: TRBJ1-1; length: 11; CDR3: ATSNLPGSEAF
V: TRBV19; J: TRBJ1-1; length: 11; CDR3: ASSTDSFTEAF
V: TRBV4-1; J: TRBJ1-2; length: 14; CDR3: ASSLTEGTGDYGYT
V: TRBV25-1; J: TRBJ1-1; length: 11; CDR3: ASRMTGGPEAF
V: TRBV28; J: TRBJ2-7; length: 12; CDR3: ASSAGQPPYEQY
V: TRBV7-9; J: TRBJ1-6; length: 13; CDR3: ASSLGQGDNSPLH
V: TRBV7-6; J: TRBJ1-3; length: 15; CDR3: ASSPQPGQTSGNTIY
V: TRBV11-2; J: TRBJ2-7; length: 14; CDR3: ASSSSLTGYSYEQY